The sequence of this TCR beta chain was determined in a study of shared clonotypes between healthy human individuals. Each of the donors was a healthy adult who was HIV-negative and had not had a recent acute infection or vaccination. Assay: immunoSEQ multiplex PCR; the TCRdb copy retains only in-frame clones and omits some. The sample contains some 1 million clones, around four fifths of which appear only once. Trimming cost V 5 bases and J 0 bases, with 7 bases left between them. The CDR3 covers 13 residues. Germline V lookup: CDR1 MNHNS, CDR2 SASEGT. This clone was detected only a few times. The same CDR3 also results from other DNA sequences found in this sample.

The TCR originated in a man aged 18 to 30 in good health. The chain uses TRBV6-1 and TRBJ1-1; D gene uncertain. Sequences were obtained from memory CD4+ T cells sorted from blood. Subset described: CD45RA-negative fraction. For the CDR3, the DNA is TGTGCCAGCAGTACTACAGTGAACACTGAAGCTTTCTTT. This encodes CASSTTVNTEAFF.